The 15 T cell receptor beta chains below all came from one sample that was sequenced in a study of T cell repertoires in cytomegalovirus infection. TCRdb independently ran MiXCR on the reads; one entry per CDR3 protein. The sample has 110,000 or so distinct CDR3 sequences, around 30% seen once; the top ten hold 40% to 45%. No antigen has been assigned to these receptors. The specimen comprised CD8+ T cells from cultured PBMCs, sampled from culture after CMV antigen stimulation. These receptors all come from a human donor in good health (CMV status not recorded). Some clones in this sample may be carry-over from other donors' samples.

The genes are TRBV20-1 and TRBJ1-2, with 11 bases aligning to TRBD1. CDR1 is DFQATT, CDR2 SNEGSKA, per germline (reference sequence). Trimming cost V 4 bases and J 3 bases; bases outside gene matches: 16. The CDR3 is 18 amino acids. CDR3 coding DNA: TGCAGTGCTAAATCGGGCGGACAGGGGGCAGATGTCGACTATGGCTACACCTTC. It is translated as CSAKSGGQGADVDYGYTF.

V usage is TRBV15 and J usage is TRBJ2-7; D might be TRBD1 (6 bases). Germline V gives CDR1 LNHNV, CDR2 YYDKDF (reference sequence). V dropped 8 bases and J dropped 2 bases, with 13 bases sitting between them. The CDR3 runs to 13 residues. CDR3 sequence reads: CATRRTETYEQYF. CDR3 in DNA: TGTGCCACCCGGAGGACAGAGACCTACGAGCAGTACTTC. The full variable domain, with the rest looked up from reference TRBV15 and TRBJ2-7, is DAMVIQNPRYQVTQFGKPVTLSCSQTLNHNVMYWYQQKSSQAPKLLFHYYDKDFNNEADTPDNFQSRRPNTSFCFLDIRSPGLGDTAMYLCATRRTETYEQYFGPGTRLTVT.

The chain links TRBV27 to TRBJ2-3, with 10 bases matching TRBD2. The CDR3 is 16 amino acids. CDR1 is MNHEY and CDR2 is SMNVEV in the germline V gene (reference sequence). The trim removed 5 bases at V and 1 base at J, leaving 6 bases unmatched. The CDR3: CASSTLAGPGTDTQYF. The CDR3 nucleotides are TGTGCCAGCAGTACACTAGCGGGGCCCGGCACAGATACGCAGTATTTT.

The chain has TRBV19 and TRBJ2-2; the D is unclear. The CDR3 length is 13 residues. Germline CDR1 is LNHDA and CDR2 is SQIVND (reference sequence). Trimming removed 3 bases at V and 5 bases at J, with 7 bases between. The CDR3 coding sequence is TGTGCCAGTAGTATGGTACGGACCGGGGAGCTGTTTTTT. Its protein is CASSMVRTGELFF. Combining the CDR3 with reference TRBV19 and TRBJ2-2 gives the whole variable domain DGGITQSPKYLFRKEGQNVTLSCEQNLNHDAMYWYRQDPGQGLRLIYYSQIVNDFQKGDIAEGYSVSREKKESFPLTVTSAQKNPTAFYLCASSMVRTGELFFGEGSRLTVL.

This clonotype occurred many times. The chain combines TRBV7-9 with TRBJ1-2; 9 nucleotides match TRBD1. The ends lost 6 bases at V and 8 bases at J; junction bases unmatched: 10. The CDR3 is 14 amino acids. The germline V gene encodes CDR1 SEHNR and CDR2 FQNEAQ (reference sequence). CDR3 amino acids: CASRDRGFSGGYTF. CDR3 in DNA: TGTGCCAGCAGGGACAGGGGTTTCTCGGGGGGCTACACCTTC.

This clonotype was found a few times. The chain couples TRBV5-1 to TRBJ2-1; the match to TRBD1 covers 10 bases. Per germline, CDR1 SGHRS and CDR2 YFSETQ. The CDR3 spans 13 residues. Losses at the gene ends were 7 bases for V and 9 bases for J; bases not matched to a gene: 7. Written as DNA, the CDR3 is TGCGCCAGCGGGGGACAGGGGTTTGTTGAGCAGTTCTTC. It is translated as CASGGQGFVEQFF.

The chain employs TRBV7-2 and TRBJ2-7, with 7 bases matching TRBD2. The junction had 5 bases not matched to a gene; V was cut back by 6 bases and J by 0 bases. The CDR3 has 14 residues. The V gene's germline CDR1 is SGHTA and CDR2 FQGNSA. CDR3: CASSGAGNSYEQYF. DNA for the CDR3: TGTGCCAGCAGTGGAGCGGGGAACTCCTACGAGCAGTACTTC. The full variable domain, rest sourced from reference TRBV7-2 and TRBJ2-7, is GAGVSQSPSNKVTEKGKDVELRCDPISGHTALYWYRQSLGQGLEFLIYFQGNSAPDKSGLPSDRFSAERTGGSVSTLTIQRTQQEDSAVYLCASSGAGNSYEQYFGPGTRLTVT.

This clonotype turned up a few times. This sequence joins TRBV18 and TRBJ2-5; tentative D call: TRBD2 (5 bases). Germline-derived CDR1 and CDR2 are KGHSH and LQKENI. Trimming cost V 2 bases and J 1 base, with 8 bases left between them. CDR3 size: 14 residues. CDR3 DNA: TGTGCCAGCTCACCATCTAGCATCCAAGAGACCCAGTACTTC. This sequence encodes CASSPSSIQETQYF.

The chain has TRBV12-3 or TRBV12-4 and TRBJ1-3; tentatively, D is TRBD1 (5 bases). The CDR3 contains 15 residues. V lost 10 bases to trimming and J lost 2 bases, with 18 bases between them. CDR3 region: CAIKSWGFAGNTIYF. CDR3 coding DNA: TGTGCCATCAAGTCCTGGGGGTTTGCTGGAAACACCATATATTTT.

This chain connects TRBV20-1 to TRBJ2-1; D is perhaps TRBD1 or TRBD2 (5 bases each). The CDR3 has 15 residues. CDR1 is DFQATT, CDR2 SNEGSKA, per germline (reference sequence). Trimming took 0 bases from V and 3 from J, leaving 12 bases between them. The CDR3 region is CSARDYGTDYNEQFF. The CDR3 nucleotides read TGCAGTGCTAGAGATTATGGGACCGACTACAATGAGCAGTTCTTC.

The chain joins TRBV2 to TRBJ2-7; no reliable D call. Germline assignment: CDR1 SNHLY and CDR2 FYNNEI. CDR3 length: 13 amino acids. V lost 7 bases, J lost 2 bases, and 12 bases lay in between. The CDR3 reads CASKSVPAYEQYF. CDR3 sequence (DNA): TGTGCCAGCAAAAGCGTACCGGCCTACGAGCAGTACTTC. Drawing the rest from reference TRBV2 and TRBJ2-7, the complete variable domain is EPEVTQTPSHQVTQMGQEVILRCVPISNHLYFYWYRQILGQKVEFLVSFYNNEISEKSEIFDDQFSVERPDGSNFTLKIRSTKLEDSAMYFCASKSVPAYEQYFGPGTRLTVT.

This clonotype was counted ten times or more. V is TRBV4-1 and J is TRBJ2-1; TRBD2 agrees at 9 bases. V shed 0 bases and J 7 bases; nucleotides not matched to a gene: 4. The germline V gene has CDR1 MGHRA and CDR2 YSYEKL. The length of the CDR3 is 15 residues. This CDR3 is CASSQEGLAGNEQFF. CDR3 in DNA: TGCGCCAGCAGCCAAGAGGGGCTAGCGGGGAATGAGCAGTTCTTC.

This chain uses TRBV7-9 with TRBJ1-5; D unresolved. The germline CDR1 and CDR2 sequences are SEHNR and FQNEAQ (reference sequence). CDR3 length: 14 residues. V lost 5 bases and J lost 1, with 9 bases in between. CDR3 sequence: CASSPWVSNQPQHF. CDR3 nucleotides: TGTGCCAGCAGCCCATGGGTAAGCAATCAGCCCCAGCATTTT.

This clonotype has just a few counts. The rearrangement uses TRBV7-8 and TRBJ1-2, with D unclear. CDR3 length: 16 amino acids. V lost 5 bases and J lost 0, with 16 bases in between. Germline loops: CDR1 SGHVS, CDR2 FQNEAQ. Written as DNA, the CDR3 is TGTGCCAGCAGCCGCGCCGTGGACGGAGCTAACTATGGCTACACCTTC. It yields the protein CASSRAVDGANYGYTF.

This clonotype was detected ten times or more. The V and J genes are TRBV20-1 and TRBJ2-1, with a weak D call TRBD1 (7 bases). Germline V gives CDR1 DFQATT, CDR2 SNEGSKA (reference sequence). The CDR3 has 15 residues. V gave up 0 bases and J gave up 6 bases, with 15 bases separating them. CDR3 DNA sequence: TGCAGTGCTAGAGAGGGACAGTGGGGAGGCAATGAGCAGTTCTTC. Its protein is CSAREGQWGGNEQFF.